This T cell receptor beta chain comes out of a study of blood T cell repertoires in COVID-19. Study information: Collection of acute and convalescent COVID-19 samples took place in the United States, Italy and Spain. From T cells, B-cell-depleted T cells, or PBMCs came the material, which was cDNA or gDNA.

There are 17 residues in the CDR3. Germline V gives CDR1 MNHEY, CDR2 SMNVEV (reference sequence). After removal of 3 bases from V and 4 bases from J, the junction contained 12 bases not matched to a gene. As handled by the study authors: Reference gene primer amplification in the assay estimated nucleated cell counts. Produced via immunoSEQ multiplex PCR; TCRdb's table is partial and in-frame only. D and trimming were read from the DNA, whereas the V and J calls and clone size are those reported in that table. The sample shows some 240,000 clones, around 90% of them seen only once. The rearrangement joins TRBV27 to TRBJ1-5, with 7 bases lining up with TRBD1. Sequencing input: peripheral blood. This clonotype originated in a man aged 55 to 70 who had recovered from COVID-19. The CDR3 nucleotides read TGTGCCAGCAGTTTCACAGGGGTAAGGGGGAGTAATCAGCCCCAGCATTTT. Translating gives CASSFTGVRGSNQPQHF.